A single sample is the source of the 14 T cell receptor beta chains below, sequenced in a study of cytomegalovirus exposure and HLA in healthy donors. The PCR had 60 Vbeta and 13 Jbeta primers. Using immunoSEQ multiplex PCR, the repertoire was profiled, and TCRdb retains in-frame clones only, with some absent. The sample lists some 200,000 clones; 60% to 80% were seen once. The sequencing input was PBMCs. The receptors come from a middle-aged man in good health and CMV-seronegative.

V and J are TRBV9 and TRBJ1-4, with 7 positions matching TRBD1. Germline assignment: CDR1 SGDLS and CDR2 YYNGEE. The CDR3 spans 14 residues. Trimming cost V 2 bases and J 8 bases; bases outside gene matches: 6. The CDR3, as DNA: TGTGCCAGCAGCGTGACAGGGCAGGGGGAAAAACTGTTTTTT. Protein: CASSVTGQGEKLFF.

The V call is TRBV6-1, the J call TRBJ2-5; TRBD1 aligns across 8 bases. The CDR3 is 14 residues long. The V and J ends lost 8 bases and 0 bases, in that order; junction bases with no gene match: 5. Germline lookup yields CDR1 MNHNS and CDR2 SASEGT. The CDR3: CASQRQGYQETQYF. CDR3 bases: TGTGCCAGCCAACGACAGGGGTACCAAGAGACCCAGTACTTC.

The V and J genes are TRBV19 and TRBJ2-5, with 9 positions matching TRBD2. The CDR3 sequence is 16 residues long. Germline V lookup: CDR1 LNHDA, CDR2 SQIVND (reference sequence). With 3 bases clipped from V and 4 bases from J, the junction kept 9 bases outside the gene matches. In nucleotides, the CDR3 is TGTGCCAGTAGTATGGCCGGCCTAGCGGGGAGAGAGACCCAGTACTTC. Its translation: CASSMAGLAGRETQYF.

The J gene is TRBJ1-2, the V gene TRBV7-9; 9 nucleotides agree with TRBD1. CDR3 length equals 15 residues. V lost 5 bases to trimming and J lost 2 bases; unmatched junction nucleotides: 6. The germline V gene encodes CDR1 SEHNR and CDR2 FQNEAQ (reference sequence). The CDR3 region has the DNA TGTGCCAGCAGCAATACCGGGACAGGGAACTATGGCTACACCTTC. This codes for CASSNTGTGNYGYTF.

This clone was seen only a few times. This chain connects TRBV7-2 to TRBJ1-1; 8 nucleotides agree with TRBD1. The V and J ends lost 6 bases and 4 bases, in that order; junction bases with no gene match: 4. The CDR3 covers 13 residues. Germline V lookup: CDR1 SGHTA, CDR2 FQGNSA. In DNA form, the CDR3 reads TGTGCCAGCAGATCGACAGGGGCCACTGAAGCTTTCTTT. Translation: CASRSTGATEAFF.

The gene calls are TRBV25-1 and TRBJ2-1, with 12 bases aligning to TRBD2. CDR3 size: 16 residues. The germline CDR1 and CDR2 sequences are MGHDK and SYGVNS. With V trimmed by 3 bases and J by 7 bases, 7 bases remained unmatched. Here the CDR3 reads CASSDLSLAGGNEQFF. For the CDR3, the DNA is TGTGCCAGCAGTGATCTATCACTAGCGGGAGGTAATGAGCAGTTCTTC.

J is TRBJ1-1 and V is TRBV15, with 9 bases fitting TRBD1. Trimming removed 0 bases from V and 5 bases from J; junction bases left unmatched: 7. The CDR3 is 16 residues long. Germline CDR1 is LNHNV and CDR2 is YYDKDF (reference sequence). CDR3 amino acids: CATSRDSGQGKTEAFF. CDR3 DNA: TGTGCCACCAGCAGAGATTCAGGACAGGGGAAAACTGAAGCTTTCTTT.

This chain connects TRBV5-4 to TRBJ2-7; TRBD2 is a possible D gene (6 bases). The ends were cut back, 4 bases at V and 2 bases at J, with 16 bases in the middle. The length of the CDR3 is 15 residues. Germline values: CDR1 SGHNT, CDR2 YYREEE (reference sequence). The CDR3 protein is CASSPGGYQPYEQYF. Written as DNA, the CDR3 is TGTGCCAGCAGCCCTGGAGGGTACCAACCCTACGAGCAGTACTTC.

V is TRBV6-6 and J is TRBJ1-5; D uncertain. From germline, CDR1 is MNHNY and CDR2 SVGAGI (reference sequence). The V end was cut by 4 bases, the J end by 3 bases, with 10 bases between. The CDR3 covers 14 residues. CDR3 DNA sequence: TGTGCCAGCAGTTTGGCGGGGTACAATCAGCCCCAGCATTTT. It specifies CASSLAGYNQPQHF.

CDR3 in DNA: TGTGCCATCAGTGAGGCACGAGAATCTAACTATGGCTACACCTTC. It specifies CAISEARESNYGYTF. The chain joins TRBV10-3 to TRBJ1-2; D uncertain. CDR3 length: 15 residues. Between the trimmed V and J ends, which lost 2 bases and 0 bases, there was a span of 10 bases. Germline V gene data show CDR1 as ENHRY and CDR2 as SYGVKD.

The chain employs TRBV6-1 and TRBJ1-3; D gene uncertain. Germline loops: CDR1 MNHNS, CDR2 SASEGT. This CDR3 contains 14 residues. The germline V and J ends were trimmed by 5 bases and 0 bases, with 8 bases remaining between them. CDR3 protein: CASSPLSSGNTIYF. The CDR3 bases are TGTGCCAGCAGTCCCCTGAGCTCTGGAAACACCATATATTTT.

The chain recombines TRBV19 with TRBJ2-1, with 11 nucleotides matching TRBD2. This CDR3 is 15 amino acids long. Germline CDR1 reads LNHDA; CDR2 reads SQIVND (reference sequence). V lost 7 bases, J lost 9 bases, and 11 bases stayed unmatched. The CDR3 sequence is CASTSGRILSSEQFF. CDR3 DNA sequence: TGTGCCAGTACTAGCGGGAGGATTTTGAGCAGTGAGCAGTTCTTC.

The chain joins TRBV19 to TRBJ2-1; no firm D call. Germline lookup yields CDR1 LNHDA and CDR2 SQIVND (reference sequence). The CDR3 loop spans 13 amino acids. The V end was cut by 3 bases, the J end by 3 bases, with 6 bases between. CDR3 sequence reads: CASSIAGYNEQFF. CDR3 nucleotides: TGTGCCAGTAGTATCGCCGGCTACAATGAGCAGTTCTTC.

V is TRBV7-2 and J is TRBJ1-3, with TRBD1 matching 11 bases. The CDR3 runs to 17 residues. Germline assignment: CDR1 SGHTA and CDR2 FQGNSA. J gave up 3 bases and V 5 bases, and 9 bases lay outside the gene matches. CDR3 region: CASSPTDRGQGGNTIYF. CDR3 nucleotides: TGTGCCAGCAGCCCAACGGACAGGGGGCAGGGTGGAAACACCATATATTTT.